Below are 2 T cell receptor beta chains sequenced from a single sample in a study of spatial heterogeneity in lung cancer. Study-wide findings and caveats: Counts of expanded intratumoral alpha and beta TCRs tracked tumor mutation counts.

TCRdb re-called the 5' RACE reads with MiXCR, one entry per CDR3 protein. The sample includes around 5,800 distinct CDR3 sequences, over 7.5% seen only once; the top ten take 25% to 30%. These receptors' antigens are unknown. Indicated time point: sample taken at primary tumor resection. The sequences come from lung tumor tissue, collected at surgery. These receptors came from a female donor with early-stage non-small cell lung cancer.

This clonotype was counted many times. J is TRBJ2-2 and V is TRBV5-1; possibly TRBD1 for D (5 bases). V shed 3 bases and J shed 4 bases, with 7 bases lying between them. Per germline, CDR1 SGHRS and CDR2 YFSETQ. The length of the CDR3 is 13 residues. In nucleotides, the CDR3 is TGCGCCAGCAGCTGGGGCAGCACCGGGGAGCTGTTTTTT. It codes for CASSWGSTGELFF.

This clonotype was seen many times. This chain uses TRBV7-2 with TRBJ2-1, with 8 bases matching TRBD2. Trimming removed 9 bases from V and 4 bases from J; junction bases left unmatched: 8. The CDR3 runs to 14 residues. The germline V gene has CDR1 SGHTA and CDR2 FQGNSA. The CDR3, as DNA: TGTGCCAGTGGGCGGGGGGAACTGTACAATGAGCAGTTCTTC. It is translated as CASGRGELYNEQFF. Full variable domain (rest looked up from reference TRBV7-2 and TRBJ2-1): GAGVSQSPSNKVTEKGKDVELRCDPISGHTALYWYRQSLGQGLEFLIYFQGNSAPDKSGLPSDRFSAERTGGSVSTLTIQRTQQEDSAVYLCASGRGELYNEQFFGPGTRLTVL.